The sequence of this T cell receptor (beta chain) was determined in a study of blood T cells in healthy people across ages. Study as a whole: In model experiments, template switching was able to capture about one barcoded beta molecule for every two T cells that were present.

Peripheral blood, 9.5 to 10 milliliters per donor, was collected. The authors extracted at least 5 micrograms of total RNA per sample. The CDR3 is 13 residues long. V lost 2 bases to trimming and J lost 5 bases, with 6 bases between them. CDR1 and CDR2 from the germline V gene are MDHEN and SYDVKM. PCR was performed a second time for roughly 6 to 12 cycles using a sample-barcoded 5' primer and a J-beta primer mix. TCRdb processed the 5' RACE reads anew with MiXCR; each CDR3 protein has one entry. This table has 1 million to 1.2 million distinct CDR3 sequences, roughly two fifths appearing once. This clonotype was sampled from a man aged 18 to 30 in good health. J is TRBJ1-4 and V is TRBV28; D call uncertain. The sequencing input was blood. The CDR3, as DNA: TGTGCCAGCAGTTTAGTACGGAATGAAAAACTGTTTTTT. Translating gives CASSLVRNEKLFF.